The 16 T cell receptor beta chains below come from one sample, sequenced in a study of graft-versus-host responses after intestinal transplantation. Which antigens these TCRs recognize remains unknown. The protocol was immunoSEQ multiplex PCR, while the TCRdb copy is restricted to in-frame clones and leaves out a portion. The repertoire consists of over 85,000 clones, with about 93% occurring once and the leading ten covering about 0.51%. Material: unstimulated CD8+ T cells sorted from spleen or lymph node cells, obtained before intestinal transplant. Receptor source: a human donor who received an intestinal transplant.

This chain connects TRBV27 to TRBJ1-4; no clear D. Trimming took off 6 bases at V and 2 bases at J, with 4 bases between the two ends. The CDR3 has 12 residues. Per germline, CDR1 MNHEY and CDR2 SMNVEV (reference sequence). The CDR3 region is CASSPTNEKLFF. The CDR3 DNA follows: TGTGCCAGCAGCCCCACTAATGAAAAACTGTTTTTT.

The chain uses TRBV10-2 and TRBJ2-7, with 8 bases fitting TRBD1. The CDR3 covers 14 residues. After removal of 4 bases from V and 4 bases from J, the junction contained 6 bases not matched to a gene. Per germline, CDR1 WSHSY and CDR2 SAAADI. CDR3 sequence (DNA): TGCGCCAGCAGTGTTACCAGGGGGCAGTACGAGCAGTACTTC. Translation gives CASSVTRGQYEQYF.

The V call is TRBV7-3, the J call TRBJ1-1; weak D call: TRBD1 (5 bases). This CDR3 is 13 amino acids long. V dropped 4 bases and J dropped 11 bases, with 17 bases sitting between them. Germline V gene data show CDR1 as SGHTA and CDR2 as FQGTGA. The CDR3 region has the DNA TGTGCCAGCAGCTCTCAGGGTTTGAGTCGGGCTTTCTTT. It encodes CASSSQGLSRAFF.

The chain links TRBV7-3 to TRBJ2-3; possibly TRBD1 or TRBD2 for D (6 bases each). Germline CDR1 reads SGHTA; CDR2 reads FQGTGA. Trimming cost V 5 bases and J 0 bases, with 15 bases left between them. The CDR3 covers 16 residues. The CDR3 protein is CASSPLGGGSTDTQYF. The CDR3 DNA reads as TGTGCCAGCAGCCCCCTCGGGGGCGGGAGCACAGATACGCAGTATTTT. The full variable domain, rest sourced from reference TRBV7-3 and TRBJ2-3, is GAGVSQTPSNKVTEKGKYVELRCDPISGHTALYWYRQSLGQGPEFLIYFQGTGAADDSGLPNDRFFAVRPEGSVSTLKIQRTERGDSAVYLCASSPLGGGSTDTQYFGPGTRLTVL.

This chain joins TRBV11-2 and TRBJ2-3; D is possibly TRBD2 (5 bases). Trimming stripped 3 bases from V and 5 bases from J, with 15 bases between. The germline gives CDR1 SGHAT, CDR2 FQNNGV. The CDR3 loop spans 15 amino acids. DNA of the CDR3: TGTGCCAGCAGCTTGGCGGGCTCCAAGGGAGATACGCAGTATTTT. This sequence encodes CASSLAGSKGDTQYF.

The V gene is TRBV2, the J gene TRBJ1-4, with D possibly being TRBD1 (5 bases). The CDR3 sequence is 14 residues long. Between the trimmed V and J ends, which lost 2 bases and 14 bases, there was a span of 18 bases. In germline, CDR1 is SNHLY, CDR2 FYNNEI. CDR3 protein: CASSESGLPRVLFF. The CDR3 coding sequence is TGTGCCAGCAGTGAAAGTGGCCTACCCAGGGTTCTGTTTTTT.

This clone was observed once. The chain combines TRBV6-4 with TRBJ2-1, with TRBD2 identical over 12 bases. Unmatched junction bases numbered 7, after V lost 7 bases and J lost 9 bases. CDR3 length equals 14 residues. CDR1 and CDR2 from the germline V gene are MRHNA and SNTAGT. CDR3 nucleotides: TGTGCCAGCACTCCACTAGCGGGAGGCCGTGAGCAGTTCTTC. This translates into CASTPLAGGREQFF.

This clone was recorded once. The rearrangement uses TRBV6-1 and TRBJ1-2; maybe TRBD1 (5 bases). Germline lookup yields CDR1 MNHNS and CDR2 SASEGT. This CDR3 is 17 amino acids long. Trimming stripped 1 base from V and 1 base from J, with 16 bases between. CDR3 nucleotide sequence: TGTGCCAGCAGTGAAGAGTCAGGGTTATATTTTAACTATGGCTACACCTTC. As protein: CASSEESGLYFNYGYTF.

Here the CDR3 reads CASRSTGELFF. The DNA of the CDR3 is TGCGCCAGCAGGAGCACCGGGGAGCTGTTTTTT. The chain employs TRBV10-2 and TRBJ2-2, with unresolved D. This CDR3 spans 11 amino acids. Germline V gives CDR1 WSHSY, CDR2 SAAADI. V was trimmed by 6 bases and J by 4 bases, leaving 3 bases between them.

The chain links TRBV7-3 to TRBJ1-1; possible D gene TRBD1, 6 bases. The CDR3 contains 13 residues. Looked up from germline, CDR1 is SGHTA and CDR2 is FQGTGA. Trimming left V 5 bases short and J 6 bases short, with 13 bases between. Here the CDR3 reads CASSTVGGSEAFF. CDR3 nucleotides: TGTGCCAGCAGCACCGTGGGGGGCTCTGAAGCTTTCTTT.

The chain employs TRBV27 and TRBJ2-1; 9 bases agree with TRBD2. Germline CDR1 MNHEY, CDR2 SMNVEV (reference sequence). CDR3 length: 14 residues. Trimming at V came to 5 bases and at J to 6 bases, leaving 5 bases not matched to a gene. This CDR3 reads CASSPGTSRNEQFF. The CDR3 DNA sequence: TGTGCCAGCAGTCCCGGGACTAGCCGCAATGAGCAGTTCTTC.

This chain joins TRBV14 and TRBJ2-5, with unresolved D. This CDR3 is 12 amino acids long. V was clipped by 4 bases and J by 7 bases, with 10 bases between them. Germline V gene data show CDR1 as SGHDN and CDR2 as FVKESK. For the CDR3, the DNA is TGTGCCAGCAGCCTAAAAATGGGGACCCAGTACTTC. Its protein is CASSLKMGTQYF.

The chain is built from TRBV28 and TRBJ2-7, with a weak D call TRBD2 (6 bases). This CDR3 is 13 amino acids long. Trimming left V 6 bases short and J 3 bases short, with 12 bases between. CDR1 is MDHEN and CDR2 is SYDVKM in the germline V gene. As DNA, the CDR3 is TGTGCCAGCAGCCCTGGAGCGGGCTACGAGCAGTACTTC. Translated, it gives CASSPGAGYEQYF.

V gene TRBV19 combines with J gene TRBJ1-5; unclear D gene. The CDR3 consists of 16 residues. The germline CDR1 and CDR2 sequences are LNHDA and SQIVND (reference sequence). Trimming removed 1 base at V and 1 base at J, with 11 bases between. The CDR3 loop reads CASSIVRGSSNQPQHF. The CDR3 coding sequence is TGTGCCAGTAGTATAGTACGGGGATCGAGCAATCAGCCCCAGCATTTT.

V gene TRBV28 combines with J gene TRBJ1-5; tentatively, D is TRBD1 (5 bases). Germline CDR1 is MDHEN and CDR2 is SYDVKM. Trimming shortened V by 11 bases and J by 6 bases, and 14 bases separated the two germline ends. CDR3 size: 12 residues. In nucleotides, the CDR3 is TGTGCCGGGGGGGAGGGAGGTCAGCCCCAGCATTTT. Translated, it gives CAGGEGGQPQHF.

This clone occurred once. The V gene is TRBV27, the J gene TRBJ2-2; 11 nucleotides align to TRBD2. J lost 5 bases, V lost 5 bases, and 19 bases had no gene match. This CDR3 is 20 amino acids long. Germline V gene sequence: CDR1 MNHEY, CDR2 SMNVEV (reference sequence). As DNA, the CDR3 is TGTGCCAGCAGTGCTCGCTTGAGGACTAGCGGGTTTATGCGGACCGGGGAGCTGTTTTTT. Amino acids: CASSARLRTSGFMRTGELFF.